This is a list of T cell receptor beta chains from one sample in a study of regulatory T cells in long-lasting Graves disease. Via MiXCR, TCRdb re-called the multiplex PCR reads, giving one row per CDR3 protein. Of around 400,000 distinct CDR3 sequences listed, around 22% were seen once; the top ten hold about a quarter. The specimen was peripheral blood mononuclear cells (PBMCs), collected when the disease was refractory, from a patient treated with antithyroid drugs. These receptors were collected from a female donor with Graves disease. The CDR3 runs from the conserved cysteine through the conserved F or W. The D gene is left open where the match is weak. A clone size is listed for some rows: how often the clone was seen (once, few, many), or a class if it is expanded.

length	V	J	size	D	DNA	CDR3
16	TRBV7-2	TRBJ2-7	-	TRBD2	TGTGCCAGCAGCAAGGAACCGGGACTATCTAGGGACGAGCAGTACTTC	CASSKEPGLSRDEQYF
13	TRBV29-1	TRBJ1-6	-	TRBD1	TGCAGCGTTGGGGACAGGGGTGGGTCACCCCTCCACTTT	CSVGDRGGSPLHF
16	TRBV28	TRBJ1-1	few	TRBD1	TGTGCCAGCAGTTTATTCGTGGACAGGGGGCTCACTGAAGCTTTCTTT	CASSLFVDRGLTEAFF
13	TRBV3-1	TRBJ1-5	-	-	TGTGCCAGCGGTCCCCGGGATAATCAGCCCCAGCATTTT	CASGPRDNQPQHF
13	TRBV6-1	TRBJ1-5	few	TRBD1	TGTGCCAGCAGTCGGACAGGAGGACAGCCCCAGCATTTT	CASSRTGGQPQHF
14	TRBV5-1	TRBJ1-2	few	-	TGCGCCAGCACCTTGAACACTTATACTTATGGCTACACCTTC	CASTLNTYTYGYTF
14	TRBV9	TRBJ2-5	few	-	TGTGCCAGCAGCGTAGGTCTACAGAAAGAGACCCAGTACTTC	CASSVGLQKETQYF
13	TRBV20-1	TRBJ2-7	few	-	TGCAGTGCTAGAGATCGGGGCGGTAACGAGCAGTACTTC	CSARDRGGNEQYF
16	TRBV20-1	TRBJ1-6	few	-	TGCAGTGCTAGAGATTTCAGGAGCTCCTATAATTCACCCCTCCACTTT	CSARDFRSSYNSPLHF
13	TRBV11-2	TRBJ1-4	many	TRBD1	TGTGCCAGCAGCCCGGGACAGGATAGAAAACTGTTTTTT	CASSPGQDRKLFF
17	TRBV7-9	TRBJ2-2	few	TRBD1	TGTGCCAGCAGCAAGACAGGGGCCCTCCGACGGGCCGGGGAGCTGTTTTTT	CASSKTGALRRAGELFF
15	TRBV7-2	TRBJ1-5	few	-	TGTGCCAGCAGCTTATCGGCCTCCCTCAGCGGGCCCCAGCATTTT	CASSLSASLSGPQHF
14	TRBV5-1	TRBJ2-1	-	-	TGCGCCAGCAGTGCTGGTCTATCCTACAATGAGCAGTTCTTC	CASSAGLSYNEQFF
14	TRBV2	TRBJ2-7	many	TRBD2	TGTGCCAGCAGTGTAGACGCGGGGGGAAGCGAGCAGTACTTC	CASSVDAGGSEQYF
15	TRBV19	TRBJ1-1	few	TRBD1	TGTGCCAGTACCCCAAGGGACAGGGGCATCACTGAAGCTTTCTTT	CASTPRDRGITEAFF
13	TRBV6-1	TRBJ2-1	-	-	TGTGCCAGCAGTTACTGGGAGCACAATGAGCAGTTCTTC	CASSYWEHNEQFF
13	TRBV11-2	TRBJ2-1	-	-	TGTGCCAGCAGCTTAGATACTCCCGATGAGCAGTTCTTC	CASSLDTPDEQFF
12	TRBV6-2/TRBV6-3	TRBJ1-1	-	TRBD1	TGTGCCACCAGGGGGGTGGGCACTGAAGCTTTCTTT	CATRGVGTEAFF
15	TRBV15	TRBJ2-7	few	TRBD1	TGTGCCACCAGCAGAGATGGACAGGCGGCCTACGAGCAGTACTTC	CATSRDGQAAYEQYF
16	TRBV2	TRBJ1-5	many	TRBD1	TGTGCCAGCAGTGAGGGACAGGGATGGGGCAATCAGCCCCAGCATTTT	CASSEGQGWGNQPQHF
15	TRBV12-3/TRBV12-4	TRBJ2-7	many	-	TGTGCCAGCAGTCAGTTGGAGGGTGGCTCCTACGAGCAGTACTTC	CASSQLEGGSYEQYF
16	TRBV6-5	TRBJ1-5	-	-	TGTGCCAGCAGTTACGGGGGGAGGACTACAAATCAGCCCCAGCATTTT	CASSYGGRTTNQPQHF
15	TRBV7-2	TRBJ2-7	-	TRBD1	TGTGCCAGCAGCCCATACCTCGGGACAGGGAACGAGCAGTACTTC	CASSPYLGTGNEQYF
13	TRBV6-2/TRBV6-3	TRBJ1-1	many	-	TGTGCCAGCAGTTATATGGAGAACACTGAAGCTTTCTTT	CASSYMENTEAFF
13	TRBV20-1	TRBJ2-7	many	-	TGCAGTGCTAGAGGGGACCCGGCCAGCGAGCAGTACTTC	CSARGDPASEQYF
14	TRBV20-1	TRBJ1-1	-	TRBD1	TGCAGTGCCTCCGATGGGGACAGGGACACTGAAGCTTTCTTT	CSASDGDRDTEAFF
13	TRBV12-3/TRBV12-4	TRBJ2-7	many	-	TGTGCCAGCAGTTTTCAGGTCCAAAGGTGGCAGTACTTC	CASSFQVQRWQYF
13	TRBV24-1	TRBJ1-2	few	-	TGTGCCACCAGTGGGGGGCTCGGCTATGGCTACACCTTC	CATSGGLGYGYTF
18	TRBV27	TRBJ2-4	few	TRBD2	TGTGCCAGCTCCCAATCCGTGCGGGCCCATAGCGGGGGAAACATTCAGTACTTC	CASSQSVRAHSGGNIQYF
16	TRBV2	TRBJ1-3	few	-	TGTGCCAGCAGCGTTAGGGACGGATTCTCTGGAAACACCATATATTTT	CASSVRDGFSGNTIYF
16	TRBV28	TRBJ1-2	-	TRBD1	TGTGCCAGCACCCGAACCGGGACAGAGGGGAACTATGGCTACACCTTC	CASTRTGTEGNYGYTF
14	TRBV29-1	TRBJ2-2	-	TRBD1	TGCAGCGTCCACAGGGGGATAGACACCGGGGAGCTGTTTTTT	CSVHRGIDTGELFF
14	TRBV3-1	TRBJ2-3	-	TRBD2	TGTGCCAGCAGCCCGGAGATCGGGGGGGATACGCAGTATTTT	CASSPEIGGDTQYF
16	TRBV19	TRBJ2-7	-	TRBD2	TGTGCCAGTAGTCCAATGGGACTAGCGGGAGCAGACGAGCAGTACTTC	CASSPMGLAGADEQYF
14	TRBV7-9	TRBJ1-1	few	TRBD1	TGTGCCAGCAGCTCGCGGACAGGGAGGGCTGAAGCTTTCTTT	CASSSRTGRAEAFF
15	TRBV5-6	TRBJ2-5	-	TRBD1	TGTGCCAGCAGCCACAGGGGCGGTTTAGAAGAGACCCAGTACTTC	CASSHRGGLEETQYF
16	TRBV20-1	TRBJ2-5	-	TRBD2	TGCAGTGCTAGAAGGCTAGCGGACACGCTGGAAGAGACCCAGTACTTC	CSARRLADTLEETQYF
14	TRBV2	TRBJ2-7	-	TRBD2	TGTGCCAGCAGTATTGGGACTAGCGCCTACGAGCAGTACTTC	CASSIGTSAYEQYF
19	TRBV20-1	TRBJ2-7	-	TRBD1	TGCAGTGCTAGAGGATCTATGATTGGGGGACGGGACAGGGAATACGAGCAGTACTTC	CSARGSMIGGRDREYEQYF
19	TRBV7-6	TRBJ2-6	-	TRBD2	TGTGCCACCAAAGGGGTAGCGGGAATATCCGGCTCTGGGGCCAACGTCCTGACTTTC	CATKGVAGISGSGANVLTF
16	TRBV28	TRBJ1-2	many	-	TGTGCCAGCAGTTCCGCCGGCGCGGGGATCCGCTATGGCTACACCTTC	CASSSAGAGIRYGYTF
17	TRBV7-9	TRBJ1-2	-	TRBD1	TGTGCCAGCGGCTTAGATTGGGACAGCGACCTAAACTATGGCTACACCTTC	CASGLDWDSDLNYGYTF
13	TRBV25-1	TRBJ1-4	-	-	TGTGCCAGCAGTGAATATATTGGGGGCAAACTGTTTTTT	CASSEYIGGKLFF
17	TRBV10-3	TRBJ1-2	many	TRBD1	TGTGCCATCAGTGATTCGACCCGGGACAGGGTTATCTATGGCTACACCTTC	CAISDSTRDRVIYGYTF
12	TRBV29-1	TRBJ1-2	few	-	TGCAGCGTGGAAGACGCTAACTATGGCTACACCTTC	CSVEDANYGYTF
14	TRBV10-3	TRBJ1-1	-	-	TGTGCCATCAGTGACCTACTGGGTGGGACTGAAGCTTTCTTT	CAISDLLGGTEAFF